What follows are 28 T cell receptor beta chains derived from one specimen sequenced in a study of identical twins. MiXCR, run by TCRdb on the 5' RACE reads, gives a single entry per CDR3 protein. Counted here are about 490,000 distinct CDR3 sequences, over 12% occurring once; the ten biggest clones make up around 0.48%. Separately, the same data were catalogued under a study of yellow fever vaccine responses in identical twins.

The sample was CD4+ T cells sorted from blood. Receptor source: a woman between 18 and 29 years old in good health.

As regards this clonotype: This may be a read error, as it is one base from a much larger clone. The chain employs TRBV4-1 and TRBJ2-1; no clear D. CDR1 MGHRA and CDR2 YSYEKL come from the germline V gene. The CDR3 covers 13 residues. The chain's CDR3 is CTSSQRAQYEQFF. For the CDR3, the DNA is TGCACCAGCAGCCAAAGAGCTCAGTATGAGCAGTTCTTC.

This chain uses TRBV6-1 with TRBJ1-1; TRBD1 might be the D (5 bases). The CDR3 is 14 residues long. Germline V gene data show CDR1 as MNHNS and CDR2 as SASEGT. Trimming took 8 bases from V and 1 from J, leaving 14 bases between them. CDR3 amino acids: CASDLGGANTEAFF. In DNA, the CDR3 is TGTGCCAGCGATCTGGGGGGTGCGAACACTGAAGCTTTCTTT.

This clonotype has just a few counts. V gene TRBV5-1 combines with J gene TRBJ2-3; tentatively, D is TRBD2 (5 bases). The CDR3 spans 16 residues. The V gene's germline CDR1 is SGHRS and CDR2 YFSETQ. V shed 4 bases and J shed 2 bases, with 17 bases lying between them. The CDR3 here is CASSPPWEPLTDTQYF. The CDR3, as DNA: TGCGCCAGCAGCCCACCATGGGAGCCTCTCACAGATACGCAGTATTTT.

The gene calls are TRBV20-1 and TRBJ2-3, with 7 bases matching TRBD2. Germline CDR1 DFQATT, CDR2 SNEGSKA (reference sequence). The CDR3 has 16 amino acids. With 6 bases clipped from V and 4 bases from J, the junction kept 16 bases outside the gene matches. The chain's CDR3 is CSALKPGLPRADTQYF. Written as DNA, the CDR3 is TGCAGTGCCTTGAAACCGGGACTACCGAGGGCAGATACGCAGTATTTT.

The rearrangement uses TRBV20-1 and TRBJ2-5; tentatively, D is TRBD1 (5 bases). CDR3 length: 15 amino acids. Germline V gene data show CDR1 as DFQATT and CDR2 as SNEGSKA (reference sequence). V lost 3 bases and J 0 bases, leaving 14 bases between the germline ends. CDR3 sequence: CSARTPQGNQETQYF. The CDR3 DNA is TGCAGTGCTAGGACCCCCCAGGGTAACCAAGAGACCCAGTACTTC.

The chain recombines TRBV5-1 with TRBJ2-2; D unclear. The CDR3 totals 17 residues. The V end lost 0 bases, the J end lost 1 base, and 13 bases lay between the germline ends. The V gene's germline CDR1 is SGHRS and CDR2 YFSETQ. The CDR3 sequence: CASSLGGGSVNTGELFF. CDR3 nucleotide sequence: TGCGCCAGCAGCTTGGGAGGCGGTAGTGTGAACACCGGGGAGCTGTTTTTT.

This clonotype was found many times. The chain links TRBV4-1 to TRBJ2-3; TRBD2 agrees at 10 bases. The germline CDR1 and CDR2 sequences are MGHRA and YSYEKL. V dropped 6 bases and J dropped 1; count of bases not matched to a gene: 10. This CDR3 has 17 amino acids. The CDR3 spells CASRPEALAGGTDTQYF. Here the CDR3 DNA reads TGCGCCAGCAGACCCGAGGCCCTAGCGGGAGGCACAGATACGCAGTATTTT.

This clonotype was seen a few times. The chain joins TRBV7-3 to TRBJ1-5; D remains unclear. V was shortened by 2 bases and J by 6 bases, with 8 bases between the two germline ends. The CDR3 runs 13 residues. CDR1 is SGHTA and CDR2 is FQGTGA in the germline V gene. DNA of the CDR3: TGTGCCAGCAGCTTATCGGAGGGTCAGCCCCAGCATTTT. Its translation is CASSLSEGQPQHF.

This clonotype was seen more than once but under ten times. The V and J genes are TRBV11-2 and TRBJ2-2; D gene unclear. Germline assignment: CDR1 SGHAT and CDR2 FQNNGV. The ends were cut back, 4 bases at V and 7 bases at J, with 4 bases in the middle. CDR3 length equals 11 residues. The CDR3 DNA is TGTGCCAGCAGCTCTATCGGGGAGCTGTTTTTT. Protein sequence: CASSSIGELFF. The full variable domain, with the rest looked up from reference TRBV11-2 and TRBJ2-2, is EAGVAQSPRYKIIEKRQSVAFWCNPISGHATLYWYQQILGQGPKLLIQFQNNGVVDDSQLPKDRFSAERLKGVDSTLKIQPAKLEDSAVYLCASSSIGELFFGEGSRLTVL.

As to this clonotype: Its ends do not fully match the called genes, so a read error is possible. The chain joins TRBV3-1 to TRBJ2-5; D gene unclear. In germline, CDR1 is LGHDT, CDR2 YNNKEL (reference sequence). The CDR3 runs 8 residues. The CDR3 nucleotides read TGTGCCAGCAGCCAAGACCAGTTC. This encodes CASSQDQF.

This clonotype was observed a handful of times. CDR3 region: CASSLTGLAGDEQFF. The CDR3 bases are TGCGCCAGCAGCTTGACAGGACTAGCGGGAGATGAGCAGTTCTTC. This chain joins TRBV5-1 and TRBJ2-1; 13 bases fit TRBD2. This CDR3 has 15 residues. Trimming cost V 1 base and J 8 bases; bases outside gene matches: 3. Germline-derived CDR1 and CDR2 are SGHRS and YFSETQ.

This clonotype has a handful of counts. The chain carries TRBV12-3 or TRBV12-4 and TRBJ2-1, with TRBD2 matching over 7 bases. This CDR3 spans 17 amino acids. The J segment lost 5 bases and the V segment lost 7 bases, leaving 17 bases of the junction unmatched. In nucleotides, the CDR3 is TGTGCCAGCAACCCCTACCGACGGACTAGTAAGGACAATGAGCAGTTCTTC. Encoded protein: CASNPYRRTSKDNEQFF.

In this sample, this clonotype turned up a few times. The chain couples TRBV4-1 to TRBJ2-1; TRBD2 aligns across 9 bases. The CDR3 is 16 residues long. V lost 1 base and J lost 7; bases outside the gene matches: 8. Germline-derived CDR1 and CDR2 are MGHRA and YSYEKL. CDR3: CASSQGGGGADNEQFF. The DNA of the CDR3 is TGCGCCAGCAGCCAAGGAGGCGGGGGGGCGGATAATGAGCAGTTCTTC.

This clonotype was found a few times. The gene calls are TRBV24-1 and TRBJ2-2; D unresolved. The CDR3 runs 17 residues. The V end was cut by 0 bases, the J end by 6 bases, with 16 bases between. Germline values: CDR1 KGHDR, CDR2 SFDVKD. The chain's CDR3 is CATSDLGQASSAGELFF. CDR3 in DNA: TGTGCCACCAGTGATTTGGGTCAAGCGAGTTCCGCCGGGGAGCTGTTTTTT.

The V and J genes are TRBV7-2 and TRBJ2-1, with 7 bases that match TRBD2. Germline V gives CDR1 SGHTA, CDR2 FQGNSA. The V segment lost 1 base and the J segment 6 bases; nucleotides outside the gene matches: 15. This CDR3 has 18 amino acids. CDR3 in DNA: TGTGCCAGCAGCTTAGTGCCCCAACTAGCGCTGGAGTCCAATGAGCAGTTCTTC. Amino acid sequence: CASSLVPQLALESNEQFF.

This clonotype occurred many times. The chain links TRBV4-1 to TRBJ1-4, with D unclear. The length of the CDR3 is 15 residues. V gave up 0 bases and J gave up 1 base, with 6 bases separating them. CDR1 and CDR2 from the germline V gene are MGHRA and YSYEKL. CDR3 sequence (DNA): TGCGCCAGCAGCCAAGATGGGGTAACTAATGAAAAACTGTTTTTT. Encoded protein: CASSQDGVTNEKLFF.

This sequence joins TRBV9 and TRBJ2-7, with 8 bases matching TRBD1. Trimming removed 4 bases from V and 1 base from J; junction bases left unmatched: 10. Germline CDR1 reads SGDLS; CDR2 reads YYNGEE. This CDR3 comprises 16 residues. For the CDR3, the DNA is TGTGCCAGCAGCCCCGGTCCAGGACAGGGATCCTACGAGCAGTACTTC. As protein: CASSPGPGQGSYEQYF.

The chain links TRBV12-3 or TRBV12-4 to TRBJ1-2; D call uncertain. This CDR3 contains 13 residues. V was pared by 2 bases and J by 6 bases, with 10 bases between. CDR3 in amino acids: CASSLKVLNGYTF. DNA for the CDR3: TGTGCCAGCAGTTTAAAGGTTCTAAATGGCTACACCTTC.

The CDR3 spells CATSRAPGSDQPQHF. CDR3 nucleotides: TGTGCCACCAGCAGAGCCCCAGGGAGCGATCAGCCCCAGCATTTT. The rearrangement uses TRBV15 and TRBJ1-5; possible D gene TRBD1, 5 bases. The CDR3 runs 15 residues. The ends were cut back, 1 base at V and 5 bases at J, with 12 bases in the middle. The germline V gene encodes CDR1 LNHNV and CDR2 YYDKDF (reference sequence).

The V and J genes are TRBV7-2 and TRBJ2-1, with D maybe TRBD2 (6 bases). The V gene's germline CDR1 is SGHTA and CDR2 FQGNSA. The V and J ends lost 2 bases and 7 bases respectively, with 21 bases between them. The CDR3 sequence is 17 residues long. CDR3 residues: CASSLLLLTAGSNEQFF. As DNA, the CDR3 is TGTGCCAGCAGCTTACTCCTCCTGACTGCGGGGTCGAATGAGCAGTTCTTC.

This clonotype was observed a handful of times. The CDR3 region is CVPPRGQEAYVETQYF. DNA of the CDR3: TGCGTACCCCCCCGGGGACAGGAGGCGTACGTAGAGACCCAGTACTTC. The chain uses TRBV20-1 and TRBJ2-5; the match to TRBD1 covers 8 bases. CDR1 and CDR2 (germline): DFQATT, SNEGSKA (reference sequence). This CDR3 contains 16 residues.

This clonotype has only a few counts. The V call is TRBV14, the J call TRBJ2-3; D gene unclear. Trimming took 4 bases from V and 1 from J, leaving 12 bases between them. Per the germline V gene, CDR1 is SGHDN and CDR2 is FVKESK. CDR3 length equals 15 residues. CDR3 nucleotide sequence: TGTGCCAGCAGCCTAAGTTACCGACGCACAGATACGCAGTATTTT. Its protein is CASSLSYRRTDTQYF.

This chain uses TRBV20-1 with TRBJ1-1; no clear D. The ends were cut back, 4 bases at V and 5 bases at J, with 14 bases in the middle. The CDR3 is made up of 13 amino acids. Per germline, CDR1 DFQATT and CDR2 SNEGSKA (reference sequence). The DNA for the CDR3 is TGCAGTGCTACCTTAAGTCCCGGTACTGAAGCTTTCTTT. Encoded protein: CSATLSPGTEAFF.

This chain connects TRBV4-1 to TRBJ2-1; TRBD1 agrees at 10 bases. The germline V gene encodes CDR1 MGHRA and CDR2 YSYEKL. This CDR3 is built from 14 residues. The V and J ends lost 4 bases and 5 bases, in that order; junction bases with no gene match: 2. CDR3 DNA sequence: TGCGCCAGCAGCCCCGGGACAGGGGACAATGAGCAGTTCTTC. It yields the protein CASSPGTGDNEQFF.

V and J are TRBV29-1 and TRBJ2-7; D tentatively fits TRBD1 or TRBD2 (5 bases each). This CDR3 region has 11 residues. The V end lost 7 bases, the J end lost 4 bases, and 11 bases lay between the germline ends. The germline CDR1 and CDR2 sequences are SQVTM and ANQGSEA. The CDR3 DNA follows: TGCAGCGGGGGACGGTCTTACGAGCAGTACTTC. It encodes CSGGRSYEQYF.

This clonotype has at least ten counts. V is TRBV10-3 and J is TRBJ1-1, with D possibly matching TRBD1 (6 bases). The length of the CDR3 is 14 residues. Trimming stripped 0 bases from V and 6 bases from J, with 11 bases between. Germline-derived CDR1 and CDR2 are ENHRY and SYGVKD. CDR3 sequence: CAISESQGWAEAFF. The CDR3 DNA reads as TGTGCCATCAGTGAGTCACAGGGATGGGCTGAAGCTTTCTTT.

In this sample, this clonotype turned up a few times. V is TRBV12-3 or TRBV12-4 and J is TRBJ2-1, with 10 positions matching TRBD2. V shed 5 bases, J shed 4 bases, and the junction held 8 bases outside the gene matches. This CDR3 is 16 amino acids long. CDR3 region: CASSQAGGRRYNEQFF. CDR3 coding DNA: TGTGCCAGCAGTCAAGCGGGAGGGCGTCGGTACAATGAGCAGTTCTTC.

The rearrangement links TRBV29-1 to TRBJ1-4, with D hard to call. V dropped 7 bases and J dropped 8 bases, with 17 bases sitting between them. The CDR3 has 13 amino acids. The V gene's germline CDR1 is SQVTM and CDR2 ANQGSEA. CDR3 coding DNA: TGCAGCGGGGGTGGACCCGGAGAGGAAAAACTGTTTTTT. This gives the protein CSGGGPGEEKLFF.